Listed below are T cell receptor beta chains from one sample, sequenced in a study of T cell repertoires in ileal Crohn's disease. The assay was immunoSEQ multiplex PCR, and TCRdb's table has in-frame clones only and misses some. Among 8,200 or so clones listed, around four fifths were seen once. The sample consisted of ileal tissue. These receptor sequences come from an adult with Crohn's disease. CDR3s include the opening cysteine and the closing phenylalanine or tryptophan. The D gene is left open where the match is weak. Part of the rows lack a size; the others show once, few, many or a class for expanded clones.

CDR3 protein | CDR3 DNA | V gene | clone size | D gene | J gene
CASRPEWVSGTEAFF | TGTGCCAGCCGCCCGGAATGGGTGTCGGGCACTGAAGCTTTCTTT | TRBV2 | few | . | TRBJ1-1
CASSLTYGTGGLNTEAFF | TGTGCCAGCAGCTTGACCTACGGGACAGGGGGGCTGAACACTGAAGCTTTCTTT | TRBV5-4 | . | TRBD1 | TRBJ1-1
CASSALGQKINSPLHF | TGTGCCAGCTCAGCCTTGGGACAGAAGATTAATTCACCCCTCCACTTT | TRBV18 | . | TRBD1 | TRBJ1-6
CASSLTGRQETQYF | TGTGCCAGCAGCTTGACAGGGCGCCAAGAGACCCAGTACTTC | TRBV11-2 | . | TRBD1 | TRBJ2-5
CASTSGTPSSYEQYF | TGTGCCAGCACCTCAGGGACTCCGAGCTCCTACGAGCAGTACTTC | TRBV6-6 | . | . | TRBJ2-7
CASSQDGVPGTDTQYF | TGCGCCAGCAGCCAAGATGGAGTGCCGGGAACAGATACGCAGTATTTT | TRBV4-1 | . | . | TRBJ2-3
CAWSVVGSGVEQYF | TGTGCCTGGAGTGTAGTCGGCTCAGGGGTAGAGCAGTACTTC | TRBV30 | . | . | TRBJ2-7
CASSQERRGETQYF | TGCGCCAGCAGCCAAGAGCGACGGGGGGAGACCCAGTACTTC | TRBV4-3 | . | . | TRBJ2-5
CASSLRYSGGAGDTQYF | TGCGCCAGCAGCCTACGTTATAGCGGGGGGGCGGGAGATACGCAGTATTTT | TRBV4-1 | . | TRBD2 | TRBJ2-3
CASSLIQGAGGYTF | TGTGCCAGCAGCTTGATACAGGGGGCTGGTGGCTACACCTTC | TRBV11-2 | . | TRBD1 | TRBJ1-2
CASSPSPTGTTYEQYF | TGCGCCAGCAGCCCCTCCCCGACAGGAACCACCTACGAGCAGTACTTC | TRBV4-1 | . | . | TRBJ2-7
CASSLEGTGAYEQYF | TGTGCCAGCAGCTTGGAGGGGACAGGGGCGTACGAGCAGTACTTC | TRBV5-5 | . | TRBD1 | TRBJ2-7
CAWRGGVVGTQYF | TGTGCCTGGCGGGGAGGGGTGGTCGGGACCCAGTACTTC | TRBV30 | . | TRBD2 | TRBJ2-5
CASSRQGGGPYEQYF | TGTGCCAGCAGCCGCCAAGGCGGGGGACCCTACGAGCAGTACTTC | TRBV7-2 | . | TRBD2 | TRBJ2-7
CASSRGANTGELFF | TGTGCCAGCAGCCGGGGAGCGAACACCGGGGAGCTGTTTTTT | TRBV27 | . | . | TRBJ2-2
CASSLSGTYYEQYF | TGTGCCAGCAGCTTGTCCGGGACATACTACGAGCAGTACTTC | TRBV5-4 | . | . | TRBJ2-7
CASALGQVRTDTQYF | TGTGCCAGTGCCCTGGGGCAGGTTAGGACAGATACGCAGTATTTT | TRBV19 | . | . | TRBJ2-3
CASSTWGGSATYEQYF | TGTGCCAGCAGCACCTGGGGAGGCAGTGCCACCTACGAGCAGTACTTC | TRBV7-2 | . | . | TRBJ2-7
CASSSQGAREQYF | TGCGCCAGCAGCTCACAGGGGGCGCGGGAGCAGTACTTC | TRBV5-1 | . | TRBD1 | TRBJ2-7
CASSVGTGTPYGYTF | TGTGCCAGCAGCGTAGGGACAGGGACCCCCTATGGCTACACCTTC | TRBV9 | . | TRBD1 | TRBJ1-2
CASSVAQGGSGNTIYF | TGTGCCAGCAGCGTAGCTCAGGGAGGTTCTGGAAACACCATATATTTT | TRBV9 | . | . | TRBJ1-3
CASSATEMDGYTF | TGTGCCAGCAGTGCGACAGAAATGGACGGCTACACCTTC | TRBV6-1 | . | . | TRBJ1-2
CASSQTSGGARGTDTQYF | TGTGCCAGCAGCCAAACTAGCGGGGGGGCCCGAGGCACAGATACGCAGTATTTT | TRBV5-4 | few | TRBD2 | TRBJ2-3
CASSAEQIGQGKQFF | TGTGCCAGCAGTGCAGAGCAAATTGGACAGGGAAAGCAGTTCTTC | TRBV2 | . | TRBD1 | TRBJ2-1
CASSPPTDGGYEQYF | TGTGCCAGCAGCCCGCCGACGGACGGAGGCTACGAGCAGTACTTC | TRBV7-9 | medium-sized | . | TRBJ2-7
CASSPQTGTGGPSTYGYTF | TGTGCCAGCTCACCACAAACCGGGACAGGAGGACCTTCGACCTATGGCTACACCTTC | TRBV18 | . | TRBD1 | TRBJ1-2
CATSIHGTENEKLFF | TGTGCCACCAGCATCCACGGGACAGAAAATGAAAAACTGTTTTTT | TRBV15 | . | TRBD1 | TRBJ1-4
CASSQDWATSGVDTQYF | TGCGCCAGCAGCCAAGATTGGGCCACTAGCGGGGTAGATACGCAGTATTTT | TRBV4-3 | . | TRBD2 | TRBJ2-3
CASSETETGELFF | TGTGCCAGCAGTGAAACGGAGACCGGGGAGCTGTTTTTT | TRBV6-4 | . | . | TRBJ2-2
CASSLETGRGNTF | TGCGCCAGCAGCTTGGAAACAGGGAGGGGAAACACCTTC | TRBV5-1 | few | . | TRBJ1-2
CASSYDFGGTEAFF | TGTGCCAGCAGCTACGACTTCGGTGGGACTGAAGCTTTCTTT | TRBV7-2 | . | . | TRBJ1-1
CASSLGQQYSPLHF | TGCGCCAGCAGCTTGGGACAGCAGTATTCACCCCTCCACTTT | TRBV5-1 | . | . | TRBJ1-6